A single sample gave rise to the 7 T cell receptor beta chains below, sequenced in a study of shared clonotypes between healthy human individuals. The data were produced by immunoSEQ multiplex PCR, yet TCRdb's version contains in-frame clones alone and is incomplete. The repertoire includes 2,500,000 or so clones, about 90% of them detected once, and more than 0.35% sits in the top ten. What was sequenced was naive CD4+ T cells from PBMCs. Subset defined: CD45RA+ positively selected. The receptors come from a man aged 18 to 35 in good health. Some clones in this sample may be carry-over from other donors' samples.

CDR3 sequence reads: CASSARRGVRDQYF. Written as DNA, the CDR3 is TGTGCCAGCAGCGCCCGGCGGGGGGTTAGAGATCAGTACTTC. The chain is built from TRBV7-8 and TRBJ2-4; TRBD2 matches at 8 bases. Germline V gives CDR1 SGHVS, CDR2 FQNEAQ. The CDR3 contains 14 residues. V was pared by 5 bases and J by 12 bases, with 12 bases of the junction left unmatched.

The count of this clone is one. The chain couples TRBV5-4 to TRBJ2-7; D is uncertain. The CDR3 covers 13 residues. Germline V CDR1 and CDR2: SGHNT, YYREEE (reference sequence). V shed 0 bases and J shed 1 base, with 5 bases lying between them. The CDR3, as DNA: TGTGCCAGCAGCTTGGAGGCATCCTACGAGCAGTACTTC. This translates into CASSLEASYEQYF. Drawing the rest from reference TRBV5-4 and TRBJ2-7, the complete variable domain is ETGVTQSPTHLIKTRGQQVTLRCSSQSGHNTVSWYQQALGQGPQFIFQYYREEENGRGNFPPRFSGLQFPNYSSELNVNALELDDSALYLCASSLEASYEQYFGPGTRLTVT.

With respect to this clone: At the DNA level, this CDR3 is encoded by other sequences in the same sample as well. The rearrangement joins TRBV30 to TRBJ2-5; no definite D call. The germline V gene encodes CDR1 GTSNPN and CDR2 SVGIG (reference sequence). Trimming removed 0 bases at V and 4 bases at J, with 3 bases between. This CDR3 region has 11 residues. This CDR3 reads CAWSVGETQYF. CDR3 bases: TGTGCCTGGAGTGTGGGAGAGACCCAGTACTTC.

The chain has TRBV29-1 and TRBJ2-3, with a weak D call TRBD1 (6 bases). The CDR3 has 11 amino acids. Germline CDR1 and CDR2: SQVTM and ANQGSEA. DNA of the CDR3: TGCGCTTACAGGGACACAGATACGCAGTATTTT. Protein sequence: CAYRDTDTQYF.

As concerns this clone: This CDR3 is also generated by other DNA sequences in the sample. The CDR3: CASTGTVSNQPQHF. CDR3 DNA: TGTGCCAGCACCGGGACAGTGAGCAATCAGCCCCAGCATTTT. This chain uses TRBV6-1 with TRBJ1-5; TRBD1 aligns across 7 bases. V gave up 7 bases and J gave up 1 base; unmatched junction bases: 4. The CDR3 is 14 residues long. CDR1 is MNHNS and CDR2 is SASEGT in the germline V gene.

In nucleotides, the CDR3 is TGCGCCAGCAGCCCACAGGTCGGCACAGATACGCAGTATTTT. The encoded protein is CASSPQVGTDTQYF. The V and J genes are TRBV4-1 and TRBJ2-3; D may be TRBD1 (5 bases). The CDR3 extends over 14 amino acids. Germline CDR1 and CDR2: MGHRA and YSYEKL. The V gene lost 4 bases and the J gene lost 1 base, with 9 bases spanning the gap.

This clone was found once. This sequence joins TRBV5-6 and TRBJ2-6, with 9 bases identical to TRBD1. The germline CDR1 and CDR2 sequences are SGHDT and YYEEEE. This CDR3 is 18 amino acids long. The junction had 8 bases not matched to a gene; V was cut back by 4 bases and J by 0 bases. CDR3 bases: TGTGCCAGCAGCCCGGTTGGGACAGGGATCTCTGGGGCCAACGTCCTGACTTTC. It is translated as CASSPVGTGISGANVLTF. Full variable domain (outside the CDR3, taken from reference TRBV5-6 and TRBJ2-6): DAGVTQSPTHLIKTRGQQVTLRCSPKSGHDTVSWYQQALGQGPQFIFQYYEEEERQRGNFPDRFSGHQFPNYSSELNVNALLLGDSALYLCASSPVGTGISGANVLTFGAGSRLTVL.